Listed below are T cell receptor beta chains from one sample, sequenced in a study of tumor and adjacent non-tumor tissue in lung cancer. TCRdb ran MiXCR on the multiplex PCR reads and lists one entry per CDR3 protein. The sample gives 85,000 to 130,000 distinct CDR3 sequences, 65% of which show up once; roughly 19% is in the top ten. What was sequenced was distant non-tumor lung tissue. These receptors all come from a man younger than 45 with non-small cell lung cancer. CDR3s include the opening cysteine and the closing phenylalanine or tryptophan. D genes are given only for firm matches. Size values are once, few and many counts, or a class for expanded clones, and some rows have none.

CSALDMAEQYF | TGCAGTGCTCTCGACATGGCCGAGCAGTACTTC | many | . | TRBJ2-7 | TRBV20-1
CASSTIADRSTDTQYF | TGCGCCAGCAGCACTATAGCGGATAGGAGCACAGATACGCAGTATTTT | . | . | TRBJ2-3 | TRBV5-1
CSARPQETQYF | TGCAGTGCTAGACCTCAAGAGACCCAGTACTTC | many | . | TRBJ2-5 | TRBV20-1
CSAPGGSLYEQYF | TGCAGTGCTCCGGGGGGAAGCCTCTACGAGCAGTACTTC | medium-sized | TRBD2 | TRBJ2-7 | TRBV20-1
CASSPGQGLYEQYF | TGTGCCAGCAGCCCGGGACAGGGGCTCTACGAGCAGTACTTC | few | TRBD1 | TRBJ2-7 | TRBV11-2
CASSDSTSGSTGELFF | TGTGCCAGCAGTGACTCGACTAGCGGGAGCACCGGGGAGCTGTTTTTT | few | TRBD2 | TRBJ2-2 | TRBV6-4
CASSTQASTEASF | TGTGCCAGCAGCACGCAGGCAAGCACTGAAGCTTCCTTT | . | . | TRBJ1-1 | TRBV11-2
CASSYFGGHNDAFF | TGTGCCAGCAGTTACTTTGGGGGGCACAATGATGCTTTCTTT | few | . | TRBJ1-1 | TRBV6-5
CARSQDGQGIDEQYF | TGTGCCAGGAGCCAGGACGGACAGGGTATCGACGAGCAGTACTTC | few | TRBD1 | TRBJ2-7 | TRBV11-2
CASSLDYSYEQNF | TGTGCCAGCAGCTTAGACTACTCCTACGAGCAGAACTTC | . | . | TRBJ2-7 | TRBV11-2
CSVRDRGGYSQPQHF | TGCAGTGTTAGAGATCGGGGGGGGTACAGTCAGCCCCAGCATTTT | . | . | TRBJ1-5 | TRBV20-1
CSAEGGPVLDTQYF | TGCAGTGCGGAAGGCGGACCAGTTCTAGATACCCAGTATTTT | . | . | TRBJ2-3 | TRBV20-1
CATSDRGQARVQYF | TGTGCCACCAGTGACCGTGGACAGGCTCGGGTCCAGTATTTC | . | TRBD1 | TRBJ2-5 | TRBV24-1
CASSLSPTGPQHF | TGTGCCAGCAGTTTGTCGCCCACCGGGCCCCAGCATTTT | . | . | TRBJ1-5 | TRBV12-3/TRBV12-4
CSAGDRGGRVYEQYF | TGCAGTGCTGGAGATCGCGGCGGGAGGGTCTACGAGCAGTACTTC | . | TRBD2 | TRBJ2-7 | TRBV20-1
CSAYAVSCPNYDYTF | TGCAGTGCTTATGCGGTTTCATGCCCGAACTATGACTACACCTTC | . | . | TRBJ1-2 | TRBV20-1
CARSPHLNTEAFF | TGTGCCCGCAGCCCCCATTTGAACACTGAAGCTTTCTTT | . | . | TRBJ1-1 | TRBV4-2
CSSSFTGTGTGELFF | TGTTCCAGCAGCTTTACCGGGACAGGAACCGGGGAGCTGTTTTTC | . | TRBD1 | TRBJ2-2 | TRBV11-1
CASSWTGGTYEQYF | TGTGCCAGCAGTTGGACAGGGGGTACCTACGAGCAGTACTTC | . | TRBD1 | TRBJ2-7 | TRBV12-3/TRBV12-4
CASRPGHGSYEQYF | TGTGCCAGCAGGCCGGGACACGGCTCCTACGAGCAGTACTTC | . | . | TRBJ2-7 | TRBV11-2
CASSPQNTGELFF | TGTGCCAGCTCACCTCAAAACACCGGGGAGCTGTTTTTT | . | . | TRBJ2-2 | TRBV18
CATSDSRQNQHQHF | TGTGCTACCAGTGACTCCCGACAGAATCAGCACCAGCATTTT | once | . | TRBJ1-5 | TRBV24-1
CASRGTFEQFF | TGTGCCAGCAGGGGGACTTTTGAGCAGTTCTTC | few | . | TRBJ2-1 | TRBV28
CASGRSSGETQYF | TGTGCCAGCGGCCGGAGCAGTGGAGAGACCCAGTACTTC | few | . | TRBJ2-5 | TRBV12-3/TRBV12-4
CASSERGAVQAPKNIQYF | TGTGCCAGCAGTGAGAGGGGCGCTGTACAGGCCCCCAAAAACATTCAGTACTTC | . | . | TRBJ2-4 | TRBV10-3
CASSRSGRLAVEQYF | TGTGCCAGCAGCCGGAGTGGGAGGCTAGCGGTCGAGCAGTATTTC | . | TRBD2 | TRBJ2-7 | TRBV11-2
CSASSTGRDERYF | TGCAGTGCTAGTTCGACAGGGAGAGACGAGCGGTACTTC | once | TRBD1 | TRBJ2-7 | TRBV20-1
CASSPEAEETQYF | TGTGCCAGTAGCCCAGAGGCGGAAGAGACCCAGTACTTC | few | . | TRBJ2-5 | TRBV19
CASSYSDSQRAFF | TGTGCCAGCAGTTACTCCGACTCACAGCGGGCTTTCTTT | . | . | TRBJ1-1 | TRBV6-5
CASSPGLTELDAEAFF | TGTGCCAGCTCACCAGGTCTGACAGAATTGGACGCTGAAGCTTTCTTT | . | . | TRBJ1-1 | TRBV18
CAWSVSQANEQCF | TGTGCCTGGAGTGTTTCGCAGGCGAACGAGCAGTGCTTC | . | . | TRBJ2-7 | TRBV30
CASSYTGINQPQHF | TGTGCCAGCAGTTACACAGGGATCAATCAGCCCCAGCATTTT | many | . | TRBJ1-5 | TRBV6-5
CAGTGRETHYF | TGTGCCGGCACAGGGAGGGAGACCCACTACTTC | . | . | TRBJ2-5 | TRBV12-3/TRBV12-4
CSADGVTGKGYEQHF | TGCAGTGCTGACGGGGTAACAGGGAAGGGATACGAGCAGCACTTC | . | . | TRBJ2-7 | TRBV29-1
CVSGLGGTTYEQYF | TGTGTCAGCGGCTTGGGAGGGACTACCTACGAGCAGTACTTC | once | TRBD2 | TRBJ2-7 | TRBV11-1
CASSRTSAGEGLTYTQYF | TGTGCCAGCAGCCGGACTAGCGCGGGGGAAGGACTCACATATACGCAGTATTTT | . | TRBD2 | TRBJ2-3 | TRBV4-2
CSTRTWAYEQYF | TGCAGTACTCGAACATGGGCCTACGAGCAGTACTTC | once | . | TRBJ2-7 | TRBV20-1
CASSQAGYSGYQETQYF | TGTGCCAGCAGCCAAGCGGGGTATAGCGGGTACCAAGAGACCCAGTACTTC | few | TRBD2 | TRBJ2-5 | TRBV4-2
CASNRGTSGKITYEQYF | TGTGCCAGCAACCGGGGGACTAGCGGCAAGATTACCTACGAGCAGTACTTC | . | TRBD2 | TRBJ2-7 | TRBV12-3/TRBV12-4